These 10 T cell receptor beta chains came from one sample sequenced in a study of cytomegalovirus exposure and HLA in healthy donors (dated by TCRdb to the late 2010s). Libraries were constructed by the immunoSEQ multiplex PCR assay. For the multiplex PCR, a mixture combining 60 forward primers for TCR Vbeta segments and 13 reverse primers for TCR Jbeta segments was used. As stored in TCRdb, this immuneACCESS dataset retains in-frame rearrangements with V and J assigned. A fraction of the clones does not appear; measured against another copy, unresolved V genes explain less than half of the discrepancy, and the remainder lacks a known reason. The sample includes about 150,000 clones, with 65% to 85% observed a single time. The ten most abundant clones make up around 3.1% of the sample. Specimen: PBMCs. The origin of the receptors is a woman aged 50 to 65 in good health and CMV-seropositive.

The chain couples TRBV19 to TRBJ2-7; TRBD1 matches 10 bases. CDR1 and CDR2 (germline): LNHDA, SQIVND (reference sequence). The CDR3 sequence is 15 residues long. V lost 7 bases to trimming and J lost 2 bases; unmatched junction nucleotides: 8. CDR3 in amino acids: CASTPTGTGAYEQYF. CDR3 sequence (DNA): TGTGCCAGTACCCCTACCGGGACAGGGGCCTACGAGCAGTACTTC.

This rearrangement joins TRBV7-3 to TRBJ2-3, with D maybe TRBD1 (5 bases). Germline lookup yields CDR1 SGHTA and CDR2 FQGTGA. The V gene lost 5 bases and the J gene lost 6 bases, with 15 bases spanning the gap. CDR3 size: 14 residues. CDR3 loop: CASSLSGMGDTQYF. Here the CDR3 DNA reads TGTGCCAGCAGCCTTTCAGGGATGGGGGATACGCAGTATTTT.

The chain links TRBV30 to TRBJ1-4; perhaps TRBD1 as D (6 bases). The V and J ends lost 7 bases and 1 base respectively, with 13 bases between them. CDR3 length: 14 residues. CDR1 GTSNPN and CDR2 SVGIG come from the germline V gene (reference sequence). The CDR3 bases are TGTGCCTCCTCTAGGGGGGGAACTAATGAAAAACTGTTTTTT. It codes for CASSRGGTNEKLFF.

The J gene is TRBJ2-5, the V gene TRBV5-4, with TRBD1 as a possible D gene (5 bases). TRBJ2-7 explains the end of the DNA better; the J call may be wrong. The germline CDR1 and CDR2 sequences are SGHNT and YYREEE (reference sequence). The CDR3 is 16 amino acids. The CDR3 spells CASSLNRRLQDYEQYF. For the CDR3, the DNA is TGTGCCAGCAGCTTAAACCGGAGATTACAGGACTACGAGCAGTACTTC.

The V gene is TRBV4-1, the J gene TRBJ1-1; the D gene is possibly TRBD1 (6 bases). Germline lookup yields CDR1 MGHRA and CDR2 YSYEKL. The germline V and J ends were trimmed by 1 base and 11 bases, with 23 bases remaining between them. There are 16 residues in the CDR3. DNA for the CDR3: TGCGCCAGCAGCCAAGGAGGGACACACTTTGGGGTGGGTGCTTTCTTT. Amino acid sequence: CASSQGGTHFGVGAFF.

The chain links TRBV18 to TRBJ2-7; TRBD1 matches at 7 bases. Per germline, CDR1 KGHSH and CDR2 LQKENI. The V gene end was trimmed by 3 bases and the J gene end by 5 bases; junction bases not matched to a gene: 7. The CDR3 is 14 amino acids. This chain's CDR3 is CASSPQTGTHEQYF. In DNA, the CDR3 is TGTGCCAGCTCACCCCAGACAGGGACCCACGAGCAGTACTTC.

The chain uses TRBV4-1 and TRBJ2-7; D not certain. Trimming removed 0 bases at V and 4 bases at J, with 7 bases between. The CDR3 extends over 13 amino acids. Germline V gives CDR1 MGHRA, CDR2 YSYEKL. The CDR3 loop reads CASSQDGVYEQYF. The CDR3 DNA follows: TGCGCCAGCAGCCAAGATGGAGTGTACGAGCAGTACTTC.

The V and J genes are TRBV6-1 and TRBJ2-7; D is possibly TRBD1 (5 bases). The CDR3 is made up of 13 amino acids. With 4 bases removed from V and 1 base from J, the gap between germline ends came to 8 bases. The germline gives CDR1 MNHNS, CDR2 SASEGT. CDR3: CASSARQSYEQYF. The CDR3 DNA follows: TGTGCCAGCAGTGCACGACAGTCCTACGAGCAGTACTTC.

CDR3 sequence (DNA): TGTGCCAGCAGCGAGGGGGCATGGGACTACAATGAGCAGTTCTTC. Translated: CASSEGAWDYNEQFF. V usage is TRBV9 and J usage is TRBJ2-1, with 7 bases lining up with TRBD1. This CDR3 comprises 15 residues. The V gene end was trimmed by 3 bases and the J gene end by 3 bases; junction bases not matched to a gene: 6. Germline V gene lookup returns CDR1 SGDLS and CDR2 YYNGEE.

CDR3 loop: CASSIAGGGNWPLHF. CDR3 sequence (DNA): TGTGCCAGCAGTATTGCAGGGGGCGGTAATTGGCCCCTCCACTTT. This chain uses TRBV6-5 with TRBJ1-6; 8 positions agree with TRBD1. CDR1 MNHEY and CDR2 SVGAGI come from the germline V gene. Trimming at V came to 5 bases and at J to 13 bases, leaving 13 bases not matched to a gene. The CDR3 has 15 amino acids.